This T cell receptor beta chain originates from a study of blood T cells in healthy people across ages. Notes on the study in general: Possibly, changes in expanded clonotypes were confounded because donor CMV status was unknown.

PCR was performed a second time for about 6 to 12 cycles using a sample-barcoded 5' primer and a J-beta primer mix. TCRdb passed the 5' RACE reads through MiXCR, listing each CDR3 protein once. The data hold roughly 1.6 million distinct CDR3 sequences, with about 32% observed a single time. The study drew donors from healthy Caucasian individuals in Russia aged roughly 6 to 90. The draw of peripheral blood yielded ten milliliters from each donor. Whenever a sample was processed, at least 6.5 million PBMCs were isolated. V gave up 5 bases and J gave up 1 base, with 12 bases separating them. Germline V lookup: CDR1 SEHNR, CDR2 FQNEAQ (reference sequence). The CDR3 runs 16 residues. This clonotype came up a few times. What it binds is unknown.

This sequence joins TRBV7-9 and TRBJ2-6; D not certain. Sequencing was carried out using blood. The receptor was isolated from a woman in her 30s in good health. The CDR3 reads CASSLNRPSGANVLTF. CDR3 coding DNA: TGTGCCAGCAGCCTCAATCGTCCTTCTGGGGCCAACGTCCTGACTTTC. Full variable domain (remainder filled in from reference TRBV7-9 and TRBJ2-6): DTGVSQNPRHKITKRGQNVTFRCDPISEHNRLYWYRQTLGQGPEFLTYFQNEAQLEKSRLLSDRFSAERPKGSFSTLEIQRTEQGDSAMYLCASSLNRPSGANVLTFGAGSRLTVL.